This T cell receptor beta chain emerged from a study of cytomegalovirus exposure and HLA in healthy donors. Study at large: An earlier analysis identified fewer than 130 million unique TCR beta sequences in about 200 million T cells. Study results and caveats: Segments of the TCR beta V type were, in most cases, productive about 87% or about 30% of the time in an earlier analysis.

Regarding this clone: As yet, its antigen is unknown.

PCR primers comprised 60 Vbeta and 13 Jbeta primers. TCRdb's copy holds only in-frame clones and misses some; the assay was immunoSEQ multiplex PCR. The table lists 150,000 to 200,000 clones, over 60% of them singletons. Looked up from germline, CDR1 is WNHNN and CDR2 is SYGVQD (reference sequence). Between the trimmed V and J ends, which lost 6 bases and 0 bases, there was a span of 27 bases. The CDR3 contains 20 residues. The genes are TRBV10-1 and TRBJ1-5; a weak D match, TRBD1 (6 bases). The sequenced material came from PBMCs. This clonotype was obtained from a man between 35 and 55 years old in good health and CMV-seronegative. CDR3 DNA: TGCGCCAGCAGAGGGGGAGGGGGAAACACGTTCAGCTATAGCAATCAGCCCCAGCATTTT. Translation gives CASRGGGGNTFSYSNQPQHF.